The 16 T cell receptor beta chains presented below share a single source sample, sequenced in a study of blood T cell repertoires in COVID-19. Some clones are missing from TCRdb's copy, which holds only in-frame ones; the method was immunoSEQ multiplex PCR. The data contain 250,000 to 350,000 clones, just over 85% of them singletons. Material for sequencing was PBMCs or T cells enriched from blood (not recorded which). The source of these receptors is a woman aged 18-29 years who had recovered from COVID-19.

The chain couples TRBV7-8 to TRBJ2-7, with 10 bases identical to TRBD1. This CDR3 region has 15 residues. Unmatched junction bases numbered 6, after V lost 5 bases and J lost 2 bases. CDR1 is SGHVS and CDR2 is FQNEAQ in the germline V gene. CDR3 protein: CASSPSGTGAYEQYF. The CDR3 coding sequence is TGTGCCAGCAGCCCATCCGGGACAGGGGCCTACGAGCAGTACTTC.

This chain links TRBV28 with TRBJ2-7, with TRBD2 identical over 9 bases. The CDR3 contains 18 residues. With 5 bases clipped from V and 3 bases from J, the junction kept 17 bases outside the gene matches. The germline CDR1 and CDR2 sequences are MDHEN and SYDVKM. DNA for the CDR3: TGTGCCAGCAGTACTCTCGTTACACTAAGCGGGAGGTACTACGAGCAGTACTTC. The encoded protein is CASSTLVTLSGRYYEQYF.

This clone has just a few counts. The rearrangement uses TRBV18 and TRBJ2-2; 8 bases align to TRBD1. There are 14 residues in the CDR3. Per germline, CDR1 KGHSH and CDR2 LQKENI. V lost 6 bases, J lost 5 bases, and 5 bases stayed unmatched. The CDR3 here is CASSLRQGTGELFF. CDR3 in DNA: TGTGCCAGCTCGCTAAGACAGGGGACCGGGGAGCTGTTTTTT.

This chain links TRBV10-3 with TRBJ2-7, with a tentative D call TRBD1 (5 bases). The CDR3 has 11 amino acids. Trimming pared 8 bases from V and 3 bases from J, leaving 8 bases between. From germline, CDR1 is ENHRY and CDR2 SYGVKD. CDR3: CAIPDSYEQYF. The CDR3 DNA reads as TGTGCCATCCCAGACAGCTACGAGCAGTACTTC.

The J gene is TRBJ2-7, the V gene TRBV28; 8 nucleotides align to TRBD1. The V gene's germline CDR1 is MDHEN and CDR2 SYDVKM. The CDR3 runs 13 residues. The ends lost 5 bases at V and 7 bases at J; junction bases unmatched: 7. In DNA form, the CDR3 reads TGTGCCAGCAGTGCCAGGGGGCTGAGAGAGCAGTACTTC. It is translated as CASSARGLREQYF.

With respect to this clone: This is likely a read error, given that the CDR3 carries no conserved phenylalanine or tryptophan at its end. The DNA is left out, because the CDR3 cannot be placed on it with certainty; the CDR3 is given as TCRdb lists it. The chain carries TRBV6-5 and TRBJ1-2. The CDR3 is made up of 11 amino acids, end residues included. Per the germline V gene, CDR1 is MNHEY and CDR2 is SVGAGI. CDR3 amino acids: CASSEEVQVIV.

This sequence joins TRBV5-1 and TRBJ1-5; TRBD1 agrees at 8 bases. This CDR3 is 17 amino acids long. The V gene's germline CDR1 is SGHRS and CDR2 YFSETQ. The J segment lost 3 bases and the V segment lost 2 bases, leaving 10 bases of the junction unmatched. The CDR3: CASSFPGQGASNQPQHF. CDR3 bases: TGCGCCAGCAGCTTCCCCGGGCAGGGGGCATCCAATCAGCCCCAGCATTTT.

The J gene is TRBJ1-1, the V gene TRBV5-1; TRBD1 matches at 9 bases. The V gene end was trimmed by 4 bases and the J gene end by 1 base; junction bases not matched to a gene: 5. There are 15 residues in the CDR3. The germline CDR1 and CDR2 sequences are SGHRS and YFSETQ. This CDR3 is CASSPGTGQNTEAFF. For the CDR3, the DNA is TGCGCCAGCAGCCCGGGGACAGGGCAGAACACTGAAGCTTTCTTT.

V is TRBV2 and J is TRBJ1-6; possibly TRBD1 for D (5 bases). Trimming took 6 bases from V and 4 from J, leaving 10 bases between them. CDR1 and CDR2 (germline): SNHLY, FYNNEI. There are 14 residues in the CDR3. CDR3 loop: CASSRTTYNSPLHF. The CDR3 DNA reads as TGTGCCAGCAGCAGGACAACGTATAATTCACCCCTCCACTTT.

The chain is built from TRBV6-1 and TRBJ1-2; D remains unclear. The CDR3 is 12 amino acids. The V end lost 0 bases, the J end lost 6 bases, and 5 bases lay between the germline ends. Per germline, CDR1 MNHNS and CDR2 SASEGT. CDR3 loop: CASSEALHGYTF. The CDR3 bases are TGTGCCAGCAGTGAAGCCCTCCATGGCTACACCTTC.

The V gene is TRBV5-1, the J gene TRBJ2-7; no clear D. Trimming took 0 bases from V and 1 from J, leaving 8 bases between them. This CDR3 comprises 14 residues. Germline CDR1 SGHRS, CDR2 YFSETQ. In DNA, the CDR3 is TGCGCCAGCAGCTTGGGGAGTGCGTCCTACGAGCAGTACTTC. Its protein product is CASSLGSASYEQYF.

The chain carries TRBV19 and TRBJ1-2; 8 positions match TRBD1. The germline V gene encodes CDR1 LNHDA and CDR2 SQIVND (reference sequence). The CDR3 extends over 14 amino acids. The ends lost 0 bases at V and 8 bases at J; junction bases unmatched: 5. CDR3 sequence reads: CASSIEGRGHGYTF. CDR3 nucleotides: TGTGCCAGTAGTATAGAGGGCAGGGGGCACGGCTACACCTTC.

The chain joins TRBV28 to TRBJ2-7; TRBD1 matches 9 bases. The junction had 5 bases not matched to a gene; V was cut back by 6 bases and J by 5 bases. The length of the CDR3 is 13 residues. Germline CDR1 reads MDHEN; CDR2 reads SYDVKM. Written as DNA, the CDR3 is TGTGCCAGCAGACAGGGGGCGACCCACGAGCAGTACTTC. Protein: CASRQGATHEQYF.

The chain is built from TRBV12-3 or TRBV12-4 and TRBJ1-6; 9 bases map to TRBD1. J was trimmed by 13 bases and V by 5 bases; bases with no gene match: 3. This CDR3 contains 12 residues. DNA for the CDR3: TGTGCCAGCAGTCCGGACAGGGGCCCCCTCCACTTT. This translates into CASSPDRGPLHF.

This clone was seen once. V gene TRBV5-5 combines with J gene TRBJ1-1; D may be TRBD1 (5 bases). This CDR3 has 15 amino acids. Trimming took off 4 bases at V and 4 bases at J, with 17 bases between the two ends. From germline, CDR1 is SGHKS and CDR2 YYEKEE (reference sequence). CDR3 amino acids: CASSLEGVDGTEAFF. The DNA of the CDR3 is TGTGCCAGCAGCCTGGAAGGGGTGGATGGCACTGAAGCTTTCTTT.

J is TRBJ2-7 and V is TRBV30; 8 bases agree with TRBD1. V was clipped by 7 bases and J by 2 bases; unmatched bases: 7. The CDR3 has 13 residues. The V gene's germline CDR1 is GTSNPN and CDR2 SVGIG (reference sequence). CDR3 sequence (DNA): TGTGCCTTCTCATTGACAGGGGCCTACGAGCAGTACTTC. Protein sequence: CAFSLTGAYEQYF.